Listed below are T cell receptor beta chains from one sample, sequenced in a study of blood T cell repertoires in COVID-19. Profiling relied on immunoSEQ multiplex PCR, and the TCRdb table lists in-frame clones only, not all of them. The table includes roughly 700,000 clones, 70% to 90% detected once. The sample was peripheral blood. The receptors were sampled from a young woman with acute or convalescent COVID-19. Each CDR3 is given with its conserved first and last residue. The D gene is left open where the match is weak. A clone size is listed for some rows: how often the clone was seen (once, few, many), or a class if it is expanded.

V gene	J gene	D gene	clone size	CDR3 DNA	CDR3 protein
TRBV18	TRBJ1-1	NA	NA	TGTGCCAGCTCATACGGGGGGCCTGGCACTGAAGCTTTCTTT	CASSYGGPGTEAFF
TRBV18	TRBJ2-1	TRBD2	NA	TGTGCCAGCTCCCCGAACGGGGGGGACAATGAGCAGTTCTTC	CASSPNGGDNEQFF
TRBV5-1	TRBJ1-3	TRBD1	NA	TGCGCCAGCAGCTTGGACAGGGGTGGAAACACCATATATTTT	CASSLDRGGNTIYF
TRBV2	TRBJ2-7	NA	NA	TGTGCCAGCAGAAGTCAGGGGAACGAGCAGTACTTC	CASRSQGNEQYF
TRBV7-9	TRBJ2-1	NA	NA	TGTGCCAGCAGCTTACCCGGACTCCGAGGGCAGTTCTTC	CASSLPGLRGQFF
TRBV9	TRBJ2-1	NA	NA	TGTGCCAGCAGCGTAGCTGCGACATCCTACAATGAGCAGTTCTTC	CASSVAATSYNEQFF
TRBV19	TRBJ2-1	TRBD2	NA	TGTGCCAGTAGTATAATCAGCGGGGGGTACAATGAGCAGTTCTTC	CASSIISGGYNEQFF
TRBV6-5	TRBJ1-2	TRBD1	once	TGTGCCAGCAGTAAACCGGGACAGGGTGACTATGGCTACACCTTC	CASSKPGQGDYGYTF
TRBV5-8	TRBJ2-5	TRBD1	NA	TGTGCCAGCAGCACGGGACAGCCCAAGGAGACCCAGTACTTC	CASSTGQPKETQYF
TRBV7-9	TRBJ2-2	NA	NA	TGTGCCAGCAGCTATAGAGACGGGGAGCTGTTTTTT	CASSYRDGELFF
TRBV12-3/TRBV12-4	TRBJ2-7	TRBD2	NA	TGTGCCAGCAGTTTATCGGCGGGGGTCGAGCAGTACTTC	CASSLSAGVEQYF
TRBV24-1	TRBJ1-2	TRBD1	NA	TGTGCCACCGGGGGACCGACCGGGACAGGGGGTAGTAATGGCTACACCTTC	CATGGPTGTGGSNGYTF
TRBV27	TRBJ2-1	TRBD2	NA	TGTGCCAGCAGTTTTCGCGGGAGCTCCTACAATGAGCAGTTCTTC	CASSFRGSSYNEQFF
TRBV6-6	TRBJ2-7	NA	NA	TGTGCCAGCAGTTACTCGTCAGGGTCCGACGAGCAGTACTTC	CASSYSSGSDEQYF
TRBV9	TRBJ2-5	TRBD1	NA	TGTGCCAGCAGCGTAGGGGGGACAGGGGAGACCCAGTACTTC	CASSVGGTGETQYF
TRBV14	TRBJ1-2	NA	NA	TGTGCCAGCAGCCTAACGGGACTTCCCCGGGGCTACACCTTC	CASSLTGLPRGYTF
TRBV19	TRBJ2-1	NA	NA	TGTGCCAGTAGTATGGGGGGAATGGGGGCCTACAATGAGCAGTTCTTC	CASSMGGMGAYNEQFF
TRBV9	TRBJ1-2	TRBD1	NA	TGTGCCAGCGCCCGGACAGGGGAAGATGGGAACTATGGCTACACCTTC	CASARTGEDGNYGYTF
TRBV11-2	TRBJ1-5	NA	NA	TGTGCCAGCAGCCCGTCGAGCAATCAGCCCCAGCATTTT	CASSPSSNQPQHF
TRBV29-1	TRBJ1-1	NA	NA	TGCAGCGTTTTCAGGGTTCTAAGCACTGAAGCTTTCTTT	CSVFRVLSTEAFF
TRBV7-6	TRBJ1-2	NA	NA	TGTGCCAGCAGCCTCCGGGCGGGGGAGAAGGGGAACTATGGCTACACCTTC	CASSLRAGEKGNYGYTF
TRBV19	TRBJ1-1	TRBD1	NA	TGTGCCAGTAGTATACAGGGGGCGAACACTGAAGCTTTCTTT	CASSIQGANTEAFF
TRBV20-1	TRBJ2-7	NA	once	TGCAGTGTTATTGACACCTACGAGCAGTACTTC	CSVIDTYEQYF
TRBV7-3	TRBJ2-1	NA	NA	TGTGCCAGCAGCTTAAAGGGAGGCTCCTACAATGAGCAGTTCTTC	CASSLKGGSYNEQFF
TRBV5-5	TRBJ2-7	NA	NA	TGTGCCAGCAGCCCTGGGGGGGGGCGGTACGAGCAGTACTTC	CASSPGGGRYEQYF
TRBV9	TRBJ2-5	NA	NA	TGTGCCAGCAGCCCCGGACTATTTCAAGAGACCCAGTACTTC	CASSPGLFQETQYF
TRBV7-3	TRBJ2-2	TRBD2	NA	TGTGCCAGCAGCCCGCCGGGGGGGGCGAACACCGGGGAGCTGTTTTTT	CASSPPGGANTGELFF
TRBV19	TRBJ2-7	TRBD1	once	TGTGCCAGGGTGGGACAGGGGTCCTACGAGCAGTACTTC	CARVGQGSYEQYF
TRBV7-3	TRBJ1-2	TRBD1	NA	TGTGCCAGCAGCCGCCGACAGGGCTATGGCTACACCTTC	CASSRRQGYGYTF
TRBV5-1	TRBJ1-1	NA	NA	TGCGCCAGTGCAGACGGGTTGAACACTGAAGCTTTCTTT	CASADGLNTEAFF
TRBV25-1	TRBJ2-1	TRBD2	NA	TGTGCCAGCAGGACCGGGCTAGCGGGTTACAATGAGCAGTTCTTC	CASRTGLAGYNEQFF
TRBV7-3	TRBJ1-4	NA	NA	TGTGCCAGCAGCTTAATGGCGGGGGACGAAAAACTGTTTTTT	CASSLMAGDEKLFF
TRBV6-6	TRBJ1-6	NA	NA	TGTGCCAGCAGTGCGGACGTGGACTTTTCACCCCTCCACTTT	CASSADVDFSPLHF
TRBV6-4	TRBJ2-7	NA	NA	TGTGCCAGCAGTGAATCGGGGGTGGCCAACGAGCAGTACTTC	CASSESGVANEQYF
TRBV5-4	TRBJ2-3	NA	NA	TGTGCCAGCACTACTGGACTTCCCCGCACAGATACGCAGTATTTT	CASTTGLPRTDTQYF
TRBV9	TRBJ2-1	NA	once	TGTGCCAGCAGCGTAGGGGCGGGGCCTATCAATGAGCAGTTCTTC	CASSVGAGPINEQFF
TRBV30	TRBJ1-3	NA	NA	TGTGCCACTTCACAGACGTCTGGAAACACCATATATTTT	CATSQTSGNTIYF
TRBV25-1	TRBJ1-5	NA	NA	TGTGCCAGCAGTGACAGGGATCAGCCCCAGCATTTT	CASSDRDQPQHF
TRBV5-6	TRBJ1-1	NA	NA	TGTGCCAGCAGCTACCTAAGCACCCCGAACACTGAAGCTTTCTTT	CASSYLSTPNTEAFF
TRBV5-6	TRBJ1-2	TRBD1	NA	TGTGCCAGCAGCAGGGGACAGGGTAACCCGGGCTACACCTTC	CASSRGQGNPGYTF
TRBV11-1	TRBJ2-7	NA	NA	TGTGCCAGCAGCCGCGACAGCCCCTACGAGCAGTACTTC	CASSRDSPYEQYF
TRBV13	TRBJ1-1	NA	NA	TGTGCCAGCAGCTTCAGACGGGTTCTCGAAGCTTTCTTT	CASSFRRVLEAFF
TRBV7-6	TRBJ1-6	NA	NA	TGTGCCAGCAGCTTAGGTCAGCGCGGTAATTCACCCCTCCACTTT	CASSLGQRGNSPLHF
TRBV19	TRBJ1-5	TRBD1	NA	TGTGCCAGTAGTCCCCGGAAAACAGGGGGGGATCAGCCCCAGCATTTT	CASSPRKTGGDQPQHF
TRBV30	TRBJ2-3	NA	NA	TGTGCCTGTAAGGGGGGGCAGAGCACAGATACGCAGTATTTT	CACKGGQSTDTQYF
TRBV15	TRBJ2-5	NA	NA	TGTGCCACCAGCAGAAGGGGCCCCCAAGAGACCCAGTACTTC	CATSRRGPQETQYF
TRBV11-2	TRBJ2-3	TRBD1	NA	TGTGCCAGCAGACAAACAGGGGTCCTATTCACAGATACGCAGTATTTT	CASRQTGVLFTDTQYF
TRBV24-1	TRBJ1-2	NA	NA	TGTGCCACCAGTGATCCCAGCGCCGACGGTAACTATGGCTACACCTTC	CATSDPSADGNYGYTF
TRBV3-1/TRBV3-2	TRBJ1-1	NA	NA	TGTGCCAGCAGCCCCTCAGGGGAACGGATGAACACTGAAGCTTTCTTT	CASSPSGERMNTEAFF
TRBV6-1	TRBJ1-6	NA	NA	TGTGCCAGCAGTGACGGCCAGGGTGGGTCACCCCTCCACTTT	CASSDGQGGSPLHF
TRBV2	TRBJ1-1	TRBD1	once	TGTGCCAGCAGTGATCTGACAGGGTACGGCACTGAAGCTTTCTTT	CASSDLTGYGTEAFF
TRBV2	TRBJ2-1	TRBD2	NA	TGTGCCAGCAGTGAGTCGGCGAGACTAGCGGGGAACAATGAGCAGTTCTTC	CASSESARLAGNNEQFF
TRBV7-8	TRBJ1-2	NA	NA	TGTGCCAGCAGCTTGGAGGGGACTAACTATGGCTACACCTTC	CASSLEGTNYGYTF